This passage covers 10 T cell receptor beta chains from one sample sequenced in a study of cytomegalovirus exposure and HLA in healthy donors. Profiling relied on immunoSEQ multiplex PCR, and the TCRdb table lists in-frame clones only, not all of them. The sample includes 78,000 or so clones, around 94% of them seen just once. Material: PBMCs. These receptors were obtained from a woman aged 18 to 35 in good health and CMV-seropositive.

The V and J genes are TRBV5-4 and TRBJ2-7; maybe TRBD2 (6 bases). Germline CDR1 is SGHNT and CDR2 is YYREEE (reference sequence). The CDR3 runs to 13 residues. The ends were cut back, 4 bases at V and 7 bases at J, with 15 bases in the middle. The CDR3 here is CASSPGLTGEQYF. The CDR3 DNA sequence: TGTGCCAGCAGCCCGGGACTTACGGGAGAGCAGTACTTC.

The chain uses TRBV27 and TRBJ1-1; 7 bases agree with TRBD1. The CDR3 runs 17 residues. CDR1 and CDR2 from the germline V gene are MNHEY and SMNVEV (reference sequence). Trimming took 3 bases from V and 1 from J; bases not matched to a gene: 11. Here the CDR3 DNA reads TGTGCCAGCAGTTTGCAGAAGTCCCGGGACAGGAACACTGAAGCTTTCTTT. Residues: CASSLQKSRDRNTEAFF.

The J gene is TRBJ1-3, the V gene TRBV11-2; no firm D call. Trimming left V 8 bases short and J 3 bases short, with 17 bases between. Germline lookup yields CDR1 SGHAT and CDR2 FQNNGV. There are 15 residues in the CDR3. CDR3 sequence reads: CASSLLSGIGNTIYF. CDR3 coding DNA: TGTGCCAGCTCCCTCCTGTCAGGAATTGGAAACACCATATATTTT.

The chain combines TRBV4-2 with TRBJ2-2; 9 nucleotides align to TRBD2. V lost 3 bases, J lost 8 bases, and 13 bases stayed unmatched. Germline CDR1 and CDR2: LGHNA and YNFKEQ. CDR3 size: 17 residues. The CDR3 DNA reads TGTGCCAGCAGCCACCCTCCAGCGGGAGGCCCCGATGGGGAGCTGTTTTTT. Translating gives CASSHPPAGGPDGELFF.

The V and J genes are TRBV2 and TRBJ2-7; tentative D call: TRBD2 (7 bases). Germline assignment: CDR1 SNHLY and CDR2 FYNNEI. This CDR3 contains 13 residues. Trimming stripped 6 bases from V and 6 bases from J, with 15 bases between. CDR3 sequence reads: CASRHRGRAEQYF. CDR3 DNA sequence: TGTGCCAGCAGACATAGGGGGAGGGCCGAGCAGTACTTC.

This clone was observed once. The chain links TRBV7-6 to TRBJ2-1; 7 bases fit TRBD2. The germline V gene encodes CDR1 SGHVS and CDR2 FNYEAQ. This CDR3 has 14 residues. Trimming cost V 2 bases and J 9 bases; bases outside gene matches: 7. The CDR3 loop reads CASSLLTGGSEQFF. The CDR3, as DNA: TGTGCCAGCAGCTTATTAACGGGAGGTAGTGAGCAGTTCTTC.

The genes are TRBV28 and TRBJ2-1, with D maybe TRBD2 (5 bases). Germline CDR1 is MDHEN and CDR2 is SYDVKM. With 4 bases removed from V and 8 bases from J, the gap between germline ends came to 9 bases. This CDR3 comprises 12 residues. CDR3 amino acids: CASSSQADEQFF. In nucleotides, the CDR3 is TGTGCCAGCAGTTCACAAGCGGATGAGCAGTTCTTC.

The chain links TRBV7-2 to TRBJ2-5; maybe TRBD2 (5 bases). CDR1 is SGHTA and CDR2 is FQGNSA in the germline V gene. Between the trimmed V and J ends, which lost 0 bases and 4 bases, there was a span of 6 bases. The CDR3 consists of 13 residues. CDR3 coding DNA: TGTGCCAGCAGCTTAGCTGGAGGAGAGACCCAGTACTTC. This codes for CASSLAGGETQYF.

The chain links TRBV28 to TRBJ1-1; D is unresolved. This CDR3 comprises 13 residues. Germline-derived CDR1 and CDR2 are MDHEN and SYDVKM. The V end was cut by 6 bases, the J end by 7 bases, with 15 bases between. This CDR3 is CASRSLSQLEAFF. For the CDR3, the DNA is TGTGCCAGCAGATCACTATCGCAACTTGAAGCTTTCTTT.

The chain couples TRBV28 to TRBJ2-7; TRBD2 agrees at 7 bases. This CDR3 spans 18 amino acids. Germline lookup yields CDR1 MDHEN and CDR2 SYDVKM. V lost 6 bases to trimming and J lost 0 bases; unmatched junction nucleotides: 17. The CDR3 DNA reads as TGTGCCAGCAGCCCATCGCTGGTCGGGACTACCCTCTCCTACGAGCAGTACTTC. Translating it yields CASSPSLVGTTLSYEQYF.